This TCR beta chain stems from a study of OX40 agonist ivuxolimab in advanced cancers. About the research overall: Across the patients, intravenous ivuxolimab was delivered every 2 weeks at 0.01 to 10 mg/kg. Study-level results: Partial responders treated at 0.1-3.0 mg/kg exhibited clonal expansion among the lowest measured. Expanded clones were, on average, more numerous in CD8+ T cells than in CD4+. The study observed clonal expansion of CD4+ and CD8+ blood T cells by week 6 at 0.1 to 3.0 mg/kg.

As regards this clone: Antigen unknown.

Trimming shortened V by 2 bases and J by 2 bases, and 13 bases separated the two germline ends. The CDR3 runs 15 residues. CDR1 KGHSH and CDR2 LQKENI come from the germline V gene. The protocol was immunoSEQ multiplex PCR, while the TCRdb copy is restricted to in-frame clones and leaves out a portion. The data hold around 90,000 clones, with around 90% observed a single time. V gene TRBV18 combines with J gene TRBJ2-7, with D maybe TRBD1 (6 bases). This sequence originates from an adult with an advanced solid tumor such as melanoma, head and neck, liver or kidney cancer. The sequencing used CD4+ or CD8+ T cells sorted from blood, collected in a trial of the OX40 agonist ivuxolimab. In DNA form, the CDR3 reads TGTGCCAGCTCACCATCGAAGGGGGAGACCTACGAGCAGTACTTC. This translates into CASSPSKGETYEQYF. Based on the CDR3 plus reference TRBV18 and TRBJ2-7, the full variable domain is NAGVMQNPRHLVRRRGQEARLRCSPMKGHSHVYWYRQLPEEGLKFMVYLQKENIIDESGMPKERFSAEFPKEGPSILRIQQVVRGDSAAYFCASSPSKGETYEQYFGPGTRLTVT.